This TCR beta chain appears in the sequencing data of a study of T cells in Graves' hyperthyroidism and ophthalmopathy. This clonotype was seen ten or more times. Using RNA transcripts as the source, TCR beta CDR3 regions were amplified. Researchers ran a first-round RT-PCR on the TCR CDR3 using the HTBI primer set. TCRdb reanalysed the multiplex PCR reads using MiXCR and keeps one entry per CDR3 protein. Of about 290,000 distinct CDR3 sequences in the sample, roughly 15% were seen once. Newly diagnosed hyperthyroidism, duration under 2 months, in patients aged 18 to 65. PBMCs came from 10 ml fresh peripheral blood. V was cut by 5 bases and J by 8 bases, with 7 bases left in between. The CDR3 is 11 amino acids. The germline V gene has CDR1 MNHNS and CDR2 SASEGT.

The V call is TRBV6-1, the J call TRBJ1-5; unclear D gene. The sample taken for sequencing was blood. This clonotype originated in a woman between 40 and 55 years old with Graves' hyperthyroidism. The CDR3 coding sequence is TGTGCCAGCAGTTACAGTGAGCCCCAGCATTTT. It translates to CASSYSEPQHF.